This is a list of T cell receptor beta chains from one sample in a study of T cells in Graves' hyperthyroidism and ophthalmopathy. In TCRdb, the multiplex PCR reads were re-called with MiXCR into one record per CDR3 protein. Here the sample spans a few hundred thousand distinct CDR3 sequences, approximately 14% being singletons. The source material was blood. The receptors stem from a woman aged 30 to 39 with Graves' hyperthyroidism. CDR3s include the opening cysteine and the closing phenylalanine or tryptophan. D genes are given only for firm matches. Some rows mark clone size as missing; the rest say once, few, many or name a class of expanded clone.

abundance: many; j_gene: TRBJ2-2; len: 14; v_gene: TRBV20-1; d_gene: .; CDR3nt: TGCAGTGCTAGGACCGAAGCGAACACCGGGGAGCTGTTTTTT; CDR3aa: CSARTEANTGELFF
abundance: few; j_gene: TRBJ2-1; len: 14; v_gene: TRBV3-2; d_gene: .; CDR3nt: TGTGCCAGCAGCCAAGTTGGAGGACTCGCTGAGCAGTTCTTC; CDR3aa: CASSQVGGLAEQFF
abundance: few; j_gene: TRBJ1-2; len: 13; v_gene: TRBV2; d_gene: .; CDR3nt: TGTGCCAGCAGTGACGGCGGCCGCTATGGCTACACCTTC; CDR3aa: CASSDGGRYGYTF
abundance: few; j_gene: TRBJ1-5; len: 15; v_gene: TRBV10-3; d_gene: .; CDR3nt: TGTGCCATCAGTGAAGTACGGGGGTGGGTTCAGCCCCAGCATTTT; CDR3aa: CAISEVRGWVQPQHF
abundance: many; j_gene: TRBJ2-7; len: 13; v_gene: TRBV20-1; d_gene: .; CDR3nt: TGCAGTGCTAGAGAAGGGCGGACCTACGAGCAGTACTTC; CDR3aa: CSAREGRTYEQYF
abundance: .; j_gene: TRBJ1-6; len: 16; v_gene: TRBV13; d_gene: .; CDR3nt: TGTGCCAGCAGCTTAACTGGACACGGGTTAAATTCACCCCTCCACTTT; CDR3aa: CASSLTGHGLNSPLHF
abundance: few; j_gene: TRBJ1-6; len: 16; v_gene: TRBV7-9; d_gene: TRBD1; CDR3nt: TGTGCCAGCAGCTTGGACAGGAAAAGCTATAATTCACCCCTCCACTTT; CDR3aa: CASSLDRKSYNSPLHF
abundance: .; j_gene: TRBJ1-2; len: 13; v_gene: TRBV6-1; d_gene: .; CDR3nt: TGTGCCAGCAGCCCACAGGCGTATTCAGGCTACACCTTC; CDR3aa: CASSPQAYSGYTF
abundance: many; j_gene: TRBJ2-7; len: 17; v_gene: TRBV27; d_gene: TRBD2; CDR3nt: TGTGCCAGCAGTTCTACTCTGGACGGGGGGGGGGATGGCGAGCAGTACTTC; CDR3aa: CASSSTLDGGGDGEQYF
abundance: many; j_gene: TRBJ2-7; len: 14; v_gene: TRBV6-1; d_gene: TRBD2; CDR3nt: TGTGCCAGCAGGCAGAGCGGGAGTTGGCACGAGCAGTACTTC; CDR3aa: CASRQSGSWHEQYF
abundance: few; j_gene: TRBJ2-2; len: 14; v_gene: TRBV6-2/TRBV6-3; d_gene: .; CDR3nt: TGTGCCAGCACAGACCCCATGAACACCGGGGAGCTGTTTTTT; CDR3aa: CASTDPMNTGELFF
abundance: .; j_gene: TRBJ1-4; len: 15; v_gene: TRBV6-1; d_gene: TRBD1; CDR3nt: TGTGCCAGCAGTGTAGACAGGGTGAAGGCTGAAAAACTGTTTTTT; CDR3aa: CASSVDRVKAEKLFF
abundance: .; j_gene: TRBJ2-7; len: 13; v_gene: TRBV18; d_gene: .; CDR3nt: TGTGCCAGCTCACCACCGAGGGGCAACGAGCAGTACTTC; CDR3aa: CASSPPRGNEQYF
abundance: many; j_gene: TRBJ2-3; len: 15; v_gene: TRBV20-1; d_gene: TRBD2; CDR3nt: TGCAGTGCTAGATCAGCGGGGCCCGCAGTTGATACGCAGTATTTT; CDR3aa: CSARSAGPAVDTQYF
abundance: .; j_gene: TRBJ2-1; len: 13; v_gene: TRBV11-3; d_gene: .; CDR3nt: TGTGCCAGCAGCCGCGGGCACTACAATGAGCAGTTCTTC; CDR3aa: CASSRGHYNEQFF
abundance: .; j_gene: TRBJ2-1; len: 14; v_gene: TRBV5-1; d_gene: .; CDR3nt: TGCGCCAGCAGCTTGGAGAGACTACACAATGAGCAGTTCTTC; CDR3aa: CASSLERLHNEQFF
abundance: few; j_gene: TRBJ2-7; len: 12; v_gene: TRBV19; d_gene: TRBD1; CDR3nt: TGTGCCACCCAAGACAGGGTCTACGAGCAGTACTTC; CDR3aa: CATQDRVYEQYF